This T cell receptor beta chain is from a study of shared clonotypes between healthy human individuals. As for this clone: The antigen remains undetermined.

TCRdb's table, derived via immunoSEQ multiplex PCR, lists solely in-frame clones and lacks some. The data show approximately 2.4 million clones, almost 96% seen once. V lost 0 bases, J lost 3 bases, and 9 bases lay in between. Germline values: CDR1 SGHRS, CDR2 YFSETQ. There are 14 residues in the CDR3. Broader study findings: The study sampled only blood, and tissue repertoires likely differ. Enrolling few donors narrowed the genetic and exposure-history diversity that was represented.

J is TRBJ1-1 and V is TRBV5-1; D is possibly TRBD1 (5 bases). This clonotype was sampled from a man between 18 and 35 years old in good health. The sequencing sample was made of naive CD4+ T cells sorted from blood. As to subset: CD45RA+ positively selected. The CDR3 sequence is CASSLGAQDTEAFF. DNA for the CDR3: TGCGCCAGCAGCTTGGGTGCACAGGACACTGAAGCTTTCTTT.